Listed here are 23 T cell receptor beta chains from one sample, sequenced in a study of cytotoxic CD8 clonotypes in ibrutinib-treated CLL. The table came from immunoSEQ multiplex PCR; TCRdb's copy has only in-frame clones and leaves some out. Here the sample spans about 29,000 clones, approximately 80% being singletons. Sample: PBMCs, taken after 36 months of ibrutinib treatment. These receptor sequences come from a human donor with chronic lymphocytic leukemia.

The chain links TRBV2 to TRBJ2-3, with D tentatively TRBD1 (5 bases). The V gene lost 6 bases and the J gene lost 4 bases, with 5 bases spanning the gap. The CDR3 contains 11 residues. Germline V CDR1 and CDR2: SNHLY, FYNNEI. The DNA of the CDR3 is TGTGCCAGCAGGGGGCCAGATACGCAGTATTTT. This gives the protein CASRGPDTQYF.

The CDR3 here is CASSEGAGGLTDTQYF. The CDR3 region has the DNA TGTGCCAGCAGTGAAGGGGCGGGGGGACTCACAGATACGCAGTATTTT. V and J are TRBV2 and TRBJ2-3; 8 bases match TRBD2. The V gene's germline CDR1 is SNHLY and CDR2 FYNNEI. The CDR3 spans 16 residues. Trimming at V came to 1 base and at J to 2 bases, leaving 5 bases not matched to a gene.

The chain couples TRBV11-2 to TRBJ2-5; D is unresolved. Germline CDR1 SGHAT, CDR2 FQNNGV. The CDR3 spans 15 residues. The germline V and J ends were trimmed by 2 bases and 4 bases, with 14 bases remaining between them. The CDR3: CASSLRAGTLETQYF. Here the CDR3 DNA reads TGTGCCAGCAGCTTAAGGGCAGGCACCCTAGAGACCCAGTACTTC.

CDR3 coding DNA: TGCGCCAGCAGCCAAGATAGGGGTGGGAATGAAAAACTGTTTTTT. It codes for CASSQDRGGNEKLFF. The rearrangement joins TRBV4-1 to TRBJ1-4; a weak D match, TRBD1 (5 bases). Germline CDR1 reads MGHRA; CDR2 reads YSYEKL. Trimming pared 0 bases from V and 5 bases from J, leaving 10 bases between. The CDR3 consists of 15 residues.

Comments on this clone: At the DNA level, this CDR3 is encoded by other sequences in the same sample as well. The chain joins TRBV27 to TRBJ1-1; D might be TRBD1 (5 bases). V lost 1 base to trimming and J lost 0 bases, with 6 bases between them. The CDR3 runs 14 residues. Germline V lookup: CDR1 MNHEY, CDR2 SMNVEV (reference sequence). CDR3 coding DNA: TGTGCCAGCAGTTTATGGGGGTTGAACACTGAAGCTTTCTTT. This encodes CASSLWGLNTEAFF.

V gene TRBV4-1 combines with J gene TRBJ2-1; D call uncertain. Per the germline V gene, CDR1 is MGHRA and CDR2 is YSYEKL. The ends were cut back, 0 bases at V and 8 bases at J, with 17 bases in the middle. The CDR3 has 16 amino acids. CDR3 region: CASSQDTGLVVDEQFF. The CDR3 DNA follows: TGCGCCAGCAGCCAAGATACCGGGTTGGTTGTCGATGAGCAGTTCTTC.

The CDR3 nucleotides read TGTGCCTGGAGGGTCAGGACTCACAATGAGCAGTTCTTC. Encoded protein: CAWRVRTHNEQFF. The gene calls are TRBV30 and TRBJ2-1; D possibly corresponds to TRBD2 (5 bases). The CDR3 extends over 13 amino acids. V was shortened by 3 bases and J by 5 bases, with 11 bases between the two germline ends. CDR1 is GTSNPN and CDR2 is SVGIG in the germline V gene (reference sequence).

Points on this clone: Being one base from a much bigger clone, this may be a read error. The chain is built from TRBV11-2 and TRBJ2-7; no definite D call. Germline loops: CDR1 SGHAT, CDR2 FQNNGV. Trimming removed 1 base from V and 2 bases from J, with 0 bases in between. This CDR3 has 11 amino acids. CDR3 DNA: TGTGCCAGCAGCTTAGCCTACGAGCAGTACTTC. Its translation is CASSLAYEQYF.

Regarding this clone: Other DNA variants within this sample encode the same CDR3. The J gene is TRBJ2-3, the V gene TRBV7-3, with D tentatively TRBD1 (6 bases). The CDR3 totals 13 residues. Trimming took 3 bases from V and 6 from J, leaving 10 bases between them. CDR1 SGHTA and CDR2 FQGTGA come from the germline V gene. CDR3 nucleotide sequence: TGTGCCAGCAGCTTGGACAGACTGGATACGCAGTATTTT. Translated, it gives CASSLDRLDTQYF.

This chain uses TRBV5-6 with TRBJ2-3; the match to TRBD2 covers 13 bases. Germline V CDR1 and CDR2: SGHDT, YYEEEE. This CDR3 is built from 16 residues. After removal of 5 bases from V and 5 bases from J, the junction contained 8 bases not matched to a gene. CDR3 protein: CASSPGLAGVRDTQYF. DNA of the CDR3: TGTGCCAGCAGTCCCGGACTAGCGGGGGTGAGAGATACGCAGTATTTT.

The rearrangement links TRBV5-1 to TRBJ2-3, with D unclear. V was clipped by 0 bases and J by 4 bases, with 18 bases between them. Germline V lookup: CDR1 SGHRS, CDR2 YFSETQ. The length of the CDR3 is 17 residues. CDR3 nucleotides: TGCGCCAGCAGCTTGGATCTACCGGGCACGTTGTCAGATACGCAGTATTTT. Its protein product is CASSLDLPGTLSDTQYF.

The rearrangement links TRBV6-5 to TRBJ2-7; 9 bases are shared with TRBD1. Germline loops: CDR1 MNHEY, CDR2 SVGAGI. The CDR3 spans 16 residues. V shed 2 bases and J 1 base; nucleotides not matched to a gene: 6. For the CDR3, the DNA is TGTGCCAGCAGTTACCGCGGACAGGGGCCATCCTACGAGCAGTACTTC. The encoded protein is CASSYRGQGPSYEQYF.

This clone has just one count. The genes are TRBV7-9 and TRBJ2-5, with a possible D match to TRBD1 (6 bases). The J call may not be correct, given that the DNA end is closer to TRBJ2-7. Germline-derived CDR1 and CDR2 are SEHNR and FQNEAQ (reference sequence). The CDR3 runs to 14 residues. This chain's CDR3 is CASSRTAGDGEQYF. CDR3 in DNA: TGTGCCAGCAGCCGAACTGCAGGGGACGGCGAGCAGTACTTC.

The CDR3 loop reads CASSKEVGQNNEQFF. The CDR3 bases are TGTGCCAGCAGCAAAGAAGTCGGGCAGAACAATGAGCAGTTCTTC. The V gene is TRBV21-1, the J gene TRBJ2-1. TRBV21-1 is shown as a pseudogene. This CDR3 is built from 15 residues.

This chain uses TRBV27 with TRBJ2-2; TRBD2 is a possible D gene (6 bases). The CDR3 totals 13 residues. Germline V gene data show CDR1 as MNHEY and CDR2 as SMNVEV (reference sequence). The germline V and J ends were trimmed by 6 bases and 6 bases, with 11 bases remaining between them. This CDR3 reads CASRPWGAGELFF. The CDR3 DNA follows: TGTGCCAGCAGACCTTGGGGGGCCGGGGAGCTGTTTTTT.

The chain couples TRBV5-6 to TRBJ1-5; the D gene is possibly TRBD1 (5 bases). V shed 0 bases and J shed 0 bases, with 7 bases lying between them. Germline V lookup: CDR1 SGHDT, CDR2 YYEEEE. The CDR3 spans 15 residues. The CDR3 loop reads CASSLAGDSNQPQHF. In DNA form, the CDR3 reads TGTGCCAGCAGCTTGGCGGGGGATAGCAATCAGCCCCAGCATTTT.

The chain links TRBV27 to TRBJ2-7; D may match TRBD1 or TRBD2 (6 bases each). This CDR3 comprises 14 residues. Trimming cost V 3 bases and J 6 bases, with 15 bases left between them. The germline V gene encodes CDR1 MNHEY and CDR2 SMNVEV (reference sequence). CDR3: CASSFGGPWSEQYF. CDR3 sequence (DNA): TGTGCCAGCAGTTTCGGGGGCCCGTGGTCCGAGCAGTACTTC.

V usage is TRBV7-3 and J usage is TRBJ1-1, with D unclear. Between the trimmed V and J ends, which lost 2 bases and 3 bases, there was a span of 13 bases. Looked up from germline, CDR1 is SGHTA and CDR2 is FQGTGA. The CDR3 consists of 15 residues. CDR3 sequence (DNA): TGTGCCAGCAGCTTATTACAGAGTTTGGACACTGAAGCTTTCTTT. This translates into CASSLLQSLDTEAFF.

V and J are TRBV27 and TRBJ2-7, with D unresolved. The CDR3 runs 13 residues. V lost 1 base, J lost 3 bases, and 7 bases lay in between. CDR1 is MNHEY, CDR2 SMNVEV, per germline (reference sequence). Here the CDR3 reads CASSLFSGYEQYF. CDR3 sequence (DNA): TGTGCCAGCAGTTTATTTTCAGGCTACGAGCAGTACTTC.

The rearrangement uses TRBV5-5 and TRBJ1-2, with D possibly being TRBD1 (5 bases). Germline V gene data show CDR1 as SGHKS and CDR2 as YYEKEE (reference sequence). The V gene lost 2 bases and the J gene lost 7 bases, with 15 bases spanning the gap. This CDR3 has 14 amino acids. The CDR3 is CASSFPGTTPGYTF. DNA of the CDR3: TGTGCCAGCAGCTTCCCCGGGACTACTCCTGGCTACACCTTC.

The J gene is TRBJ2-2, the V gene TRBV11-2; TRBD1 might be the D (6 bases). CDR3 size: 14 residues. CDR1 is SGHAT and CDR2 is FQNNGV in the germline V gene. V was shortened by 1 base and J by 10 bases, with 13 bases between the two germline ends. The CDR3 DNA reads as TGTGCCAGCAGCTTAGGATCAGGGGATGAGGAGCTGTTTTTT. Protein sequence: CASSLGSGDEELFF. Full variable domain (remainder filled in from reference TRBV11-2 and TRBJ2-2): EAGVAQSPRYKIIEKRQSVAFWCNPISGHATLYWYQQILGQGPKLLIQFQNNGVVDDSQLPKDRFSAERLKGVDSTLKIQPAKLEDSAVYLCASSLGSGDEELFFGEGSRLTVL.

The V call is TRBV5-1, the J call TRBJ2-1; 8 nucleotides match TRBD1. The CDR3 sequence is 16 residues long. The V gene's germline CDR1 is SGHRS and CDR2 YFSETQ. V shed 6 bases and J 5 bases; nucleotides not matched to a gene: 13. The CDR3 nucleotides read TGCGCCAGCACCACCGGACAGGGCCTTTGGAACAATGAGCAGTTCTTC. This sequence encodes CASTTGQGLWNNEQFF.

By sample share, this clone is medium-sized. The chain combines TRBV27 with TRBJ2-7; TRBD1 agrees at 8 bases. This CDR3 region has 17 residues. V gave up 4 bases and J gave up 2 bases; unmatched junction bases: 13. CDR1 is MNHEY and CDR2 is SMNVEV in the germline V gene (reference sequence). The CDR3: CASSSLFGQGFPYEQYF. As DNA, the CDR3 is TGTGCCAGCAGTTCTCTTTTCGGACAGGGATTCCCCTACGAGCAGTACTTC.